These 28 T cell receptor beta chains were all obtained from the same sample, sequenced in a study of cytomegalovirus exposure and HLA in healthy donors. PCR used 60 Vbeta primers and 13 Jbeta primers. The table came from immunoSEQ multiplex PCR; TCRdb's copy has only in-frame clones and leaves some out. Of about 130,000 clones in the sample, around 80% were seen once. Material: PBMCs. The receptors were gathered from a man aged 30-40 years in good health and CMV-seropositive.

This clone was counted a few times. V is TRBV7-9 and J is TRBJ2-3; D unresolved. Germline loops: CDR1 SEHNR, CDR2 FQNEAQ (reference sequence). Between the trimmed V and J ends, which lost 7 bases and 2 bases, there was a span of 13 bases. The CDR3 runs to 14 residues. CDR3 amino acids: CASTPLESTDTQYF. As DNA, the CDR3 is TGTGCCAGCACCCCCCTGGAGTCCACAGATACGCAGTATTTT.

The chain joins TRBV9 to TRBJ2-1, with 10 bases lining up with TRBD2. Trimming cost V 4 bases and J 3 bases; bases outside gene matches: 19. Germline V gene lookup returns CDR1 SGDLS and CDR2 YYNGEE. The CDR3 has 20 residues. The CDR3 reads CASSHTRDLAGESGYNEQFF. CDR3 sequence (DNA): TGTGCCAGCAGCCACACTAGGGACCTAGCGGGAGAGTCGGGCTACAATGAGCAGTTCTTC.

The chain carries TRBV29-1 and TRBJ2-3; 8 bases are shared with TRBD1. This CDR3 has 14 residues. CDR1 is SQVTM, CDR2 ANQGSEA, per germline. The J segment lost 0 bases and the V segment lost 5 bases, leaving 4 bases of the junction unmatched. The CDR3: CSVRTGQSTDTQYF. The CDR3 region has the DNA TGCAGCGTTAGGACAGGGCAAAGCACAGATACGCAGTATTTT.

This chain links TRBV7-2 with TRBJ2-5; D is perhaps TRBD2 (5 bases). V was clipped by 1 base and J by 1 base, with 7 bases between them. This CDR3 spans 14 amino acids. Per the germline V gene, CDR1 is SGHTA and CDR2 is FQGNSA. This CDR3 reads CASSLGGLQETQYF. CDR3 sequence (DNA): TGTGCCAGCAGCTTAGGTGGACTCCAAGAGACCCAGTACTTC.

This chain uses TRBV27 with TRBJ1-5, with 9 bases identical to TRBD1. The CDR3 is made up of 14 amino acids. Losses at the gene ends were 5 bases for V and 5 bases for J; bases not matched to a gene: 4. CDR1 MNHEY and CDR2 SMNVEV come from the germline V gene (reference sequence). CDR3 residues: CASSDGTGYQPQHF. In DNA, the CDR3 is TGTGCCAGCAGTGACGGGACAGGGTATCAGCCCCAGCATTTT.

V gene TRBV7-6 combines with J gene TRBJ2-7, with 7 nucleotides matching TRBD1. Germline CDR1 and CDR2: SGHVS and FNYEAQ. Trimming removed 4 bases from V and 2 bases from J; junction bases left unmatched: 11. This CDR3 has 16 amino acids. As DNA, the CDR3 is TGTGCCAGCAGCTCGTTCGTGAGGACAGGTACCTACGAGCAGTACTTC. This codes for CASSSFVRTGTYEQYF.

The V call is TRBV4-3, the J call TRBJ2-1; 8 bases are a match to TRBD1. Germline CDR1 and CDR2: LGHNA and YSLEER. The V and J ends lost 3 bases and 0 bases, in that order; junction bases with no gene match: 7. The CDR3 has 17 residues. The CDR3 region is CASSHRGRGLSYNEQFF. Written as DNA, the CDR3 is TGCGCCAGCAGCCACCGGGGCAGGGGGCTCTCCTACAATGAGCAGTTCTTC.

In its sample, this clone was seen a few times. The genes are TRBV7-9 and TRBJ2-5, with 9 positions matching TRBD1. After removal of 1 base from V and 0 bases from J, the junction contained 0 bases not matched to a gene. This CDR3 region has 15 residues. Germline V gives CDR1 SEHNR, CDR2 FQNEAQ (reference sequence). The CDR3: CASSLGTGDQETQYF. In nucleotides, the CDR3 is TGTGCCAGCAGCTTAGGGACAGGGGACCAAGAGACCCAGTACTTC.

The chain carries TRBV10-3 and TRBJ1-3, with 7 bases matching TRBD1. This CDR3 contains 15 residues. CDR1 and CDR2 from the germline V gene are ENHRY and SYGVKD. The junction had 6 bases not matched to a gene; V was cut back by 6 bases and J by 1 base. The DNA for the CDR3 is TGTGCCATCAGCCGCGACAGGGAATCTGGAAACACCATATATTTT. As protein: CAISRDRESGNTIYF.

The genes are TRBV21-1 and TRBJ1-2. TRBV21-1 is a pseudogene. This CDR3 has 12 amino acids. CDR3 amino acids: CASSLPGVCNTF. CDR3 in DNA: TGTGCCAGCAGCCTGCCGGGAGTTTGCAACACCTTC.

The V and J genes are TRBV28 and TRBJ1-1, with 8 bases aligning to TRBD1. The trim removed 6 bases at V and 4 bases at J, leaving 7 bases unmatched. The CDR3 loop spans 14 amino acids. The germline V gene encodes CDR1 MDHEN and CDR2 SYDVKM. The CDR3 region has the DNA TGTGCCAGCAGAACAGGGGGGCCTAGCACTGAAGCTTTCTTT. Protein: CASRTGGPSTEAFF.

The V and J genes are TRBV5-1 and TRBJ2-1, with TRBD1 as a possible D gene (6 bases). This CDR3 has 15 residues. Trimming took off 1 base at V and 5 bases at J, with 13 bases between the two ends. Germline CDR1 reads SGHRS; CDR2 reads YFSETQ. This CDR3 is CASSLYVGADNEQFF. The DNA of the CDR3 is TGCGCCAGCAGCTTGTACGTGGGGGCGGACAATGAGCAGTTCTTC.

The V and J genes are TRBV29-1 and TRBJ1-3; TRBD1 aligns across 8 bases. The CDR3 contains 13 residues. Germline V lookup: CDR1 SQVTM, CDR2 ANQGSEA. The V and J ends lost 6 bases and 4 bases, in that order; junction bases with no gene match: 5. In DNA form, the CDR3 reads TGCAGCGTGTGGGACAGGTGGGGAAACACCATATATTTT. Translating gives CSVWDRWGNTIYF.

The chain is built from TRBV7-2 and TRBJ1-4; weak D call: TRBD1 (5 bases). The germline CDR1 and CDR2 sequences are SGHTA and FQGNSA. The germline V and J ends were trimmed by 1 base and 13 bases, with 13 bases remaining between them. The CDR3 spans 13 residues. The CDR3 protein is CASSLVLRDRLFF. The CDR3 DNA is TGTGCCAGCAGCTTAGTTCTCAGGGATCGACTGTTTTTT.

This clone was detected only a few times. The J gene is TRBJ1-5, the V gene TRBV27; D possibly corresponds to TRBD1 (5 bases). Germline lookup yields CDR1 MNHEY and CDR2 SMNVEV (reference sequence). V lost 1 base and J lost 4, with 17 bases in between. The CDR3 runs 17 residues. CDR3 coding DNA: TGTGCCAGCAGTTTATTTGGAGTCAGGGCTTGGAATCAGCCCCAGCATTTT. Protein product: CASSLFGVRAWNQPQHF.

The chain carries TRBV9 and TRBJ2-7; 8 bases agree with TRBD1. The germline gives CDR1 SGDLS, CDR2 YYNGEE. V was pared by 4 bases and J by 3 bases, with 3 bases of the junction left unmatched. This CDR3 spans 13 amino acids. CDR3 sequence: CASSPGTGYEQYF. The CDR3 DNA reads TGTGCCAGCAGCCCGGGGACAGGCTACGAGCAGTACTTC.

Concerning this clone: In the same sample, other DNA sequences code for this CDR3. The chain couples TRBV10-3 to TRBJ1-1, with 8 bases matching TRBD1. J gave up 4 bases and V 6 bases, and 10 bases lay outside the gene matches. Germline-derived CDR1 and CDR2 are ENHRY and SYGVKD. The CDR3 covers 15 residues. CDR3: CAISERTGGGTEAFF. DNA of the CDR3: TGTGCCATCAGCGAGCGTACAGGGGGAGGCACTGAAGCTTTCTTT.

V gene TRBV13 combines with J gene TRBJ2-1; TRBD2 is a possible D gene (6 bases). Germline CDR1 is PRHDT and CDR2 is FYEKMQ (reference sequence). Trimming removed 5 bases at V and 3 bases at J, with 20 bases between. This CDR3 contains 17 residues. The CDR3 reads CASSPSGTAGFYNEQFF. CDR3 coding DNA: TGTGCCAGCAGCCCATCTGGGACTGCGGGGTTCTACAATGAGCAGTTCTTC.

This chain links TRBV11-2 with TRBJ2-7; D perhaps matches TRBD2 (6 bases). The CDR3 totals 12 residues. CDR1 and CDR2 from the germline V gene are SGHAT and FQNNGV. Trimming stripped 5 bases from V and 5 bases from J, with 10 bases between. The CDR3 DNA follows: TGTGCCAGCAGCGTGGGAGGAGACGAGCAGTACTTC. Protein product: CASSVGGDEQYF.

This clone appeared a few times. The V and J genes are TRBV12-5 and TRBJ2-7, with 8 bases fitting TRBD2. Germline V lookup: CDR1 LGHNT, CDR2 FRNRAP. Trimming at V came to 3 bases and at J to 0 bases, leaving 13 bases not matched to a gene. This CDR3 is 18 amino acids long. In DNA form, the CDR3 reads TGTGCTAGTGGTTTAACCGCGCGGGAGGAGGGGGGCTCCTACGAGCAGTACTTC. Amino acids: CASGLTAREEGGSYEQYF. The full variable domain, with the rest looked up from reference TRBV12-5 and TRBJ2-7, is DARVTQTPRHKVTEMGQEVTMRCQPILGHNTVFWYRQTMMQGLELLAYFRNRAPLDDSGMPKDRFSAEMPDATLATLKIQPSEPRDSAVYFCASGLTAREEGGSYEQYFGPGTRLTVT.

Only a few counts were recorded for this clone. The chain has TRBV30 and TRBJ1-2; tentative D call: TRBD1 (5 bases). Between the trimmed V and J ends, which lost 8 bases and 6 bases, there was a span of 13 bases. The CDR3 is made up of 11 amino acids. Per the germline V gene, CDR1 is GTSNPN and CDR2 is SVGIG (reference sequence). CDR3 DNA: TGTGCCCAGGGAGGGCAGGATGGCTACACCTTC. Translation gives CAQGGQDGYTF.

The chain employs TRBV13 and TRBJ2-3; 11 bases agree with TRBD2. The V gene's germline CDR1 is PRHDT and CDR2 FYEKMQ (reference sequence). With V trimmed by 4 bases and J by 0 bases, 3 bases remained unmatched. There are 16 residues in the CDR3. The CDR3 sequence is CASSSRTSGSTDTQYF. CDR3 bases: TGTGCCAGCAGCTCTCGGACTAGCGGGAGCACAGATACGCAGTATTTT. Drawing the rest from reference TRBV13 and TRBJ2-3, the complete variable domain is AAGVIQSPRHLIKEKRETATLKCYPIPRHDTVYWYQQGPGQDPQFLISFYEKMQSDKGSIPDRFSAQQFSDYHSELNMSSLELGDSALYFCASSSRTSGSTDTQYFGPGTRLTVL.

The gene calls are TRBV5-6 and TRBJ2-1; 8 bases agree with TRBD2. Germline V CDR1 and CDR2: SGHDT, YYEEEE. J lost 4 bases, V lost 0 bases, and 6 bases had no gene match. The CDR3 extends over 16 amino acids. CDR3 sequence (DNA): TGTGCCAGCAGCTTGGTGGGTAGCGGGATGTACAATGAGCAGTTCTTC. Translated: CASSLVGSGMYNEQFF.

The chain has TRBV5-4 and TRBJ2-1, with TRBD2 identical over 7 bases. The CDR3 sequence is 15 residues long. V gave up 1 base and J gave up 8 bases; unmatched junction bases: 9. Germline CDR1 SGHNT, CDR2 YYREEE (reference sequence). CDR3 sequence: CASSLRRENGDEQFF. CDR3 nucleotide sequence: TGTGCCAGCAGCTTGAGGCGGGAGAACGGCGATGAGCAGTTCTTC.

This clone has a handful of counts. J is TRBJ2-7 and V is TRBV5-1, with TRBD2 matching over 7 bases. Germline V gene sequence: CDR1 SGHRS, CDR2 YFSETQ. CDR3 length: 12 amino acids. With 7 bases clipped from V and 1 base from J, the junction kept 2 bases outside the gene matches. CDR3: CASGEGSYEQYF. CDR3 coding DNA: TGCGCCAGCGGGGAGGGTTCCTACGAGCAGTACTTC. Using reference TRBV5-1 and TRBJ2-7 for the parts outside the CDR3, the full variable domain is KAGVTQTPRYLIKTRGQQVTLSCSPISGHRSVSWYQQTPGQGLQFLFEYFSETQRNKGNFPGRFSGRQFSNSRSEMNVSTLELGDSALYLCASGEGSYEQYFGPGTRLTVT.

This clone was seen a single time. The V and J genes are TRBV7-9 and TRBJ1-2, with TRBD1 as a possible D gene (5 bases). The CDR3 has 14 residues. The V and J ends lost 1 base and 0 bases respectively, with 6 bases between them. The germline CDR1 and CDR2 sequences are SEHNR and FQNEAQ (reference sequence). The CDR3 protein is CASSLGQTNYGYTF. CDR3 in DNA: TGTGCCAGCAGCTTAGGACAGACTAACTATGGCTACACCTTC. Filled out from reference TRBV7-9 and TRBJ1-2, the complete variable domain reads DTGVSQNPRHKITKRGQNVTFRCDPISEHNRLYWYRQTLGQGPEFLTYFQNEAQLEKSRLLSDRFSAERPKGSFSTLEIQRTEQGDSAMYLCASSLGQTNYGYTFGSGTRLTVV.

This sequence joins TRBV4-1 and TRBJ2-1, with D perhaps TRBD2 (6 bases). Trimming stripped 6 bases from V and 9 bases from J, with 27 bases between. CDR1 is MGHRA and CDR2 is YSYEKL in the germline V gene. The CDR3 has 17 residues. CDR3 sequence reads: CASSHPEGRPFVGEQFF. The CDR3 bases are TGCGCCAGCAGTCACCCGGAGGGCCGACCATTTGTCGGTGAGCAGTTCTTC.

This clone was recorded once. J is TRBJ1-2 and V is TRBV30, with 7 nucleotides matching TRBD1. The trim removed 4 bases at V and 7 bases at J, leaving 3 bases unmatched. The CDR3 has 11 residues. CDR1 and CDR2 from the germline V gene are GTSNPN and SVGIG (reference sequence). The CDR3 DNA sequence: TGTGCCTGGAACCGGGACAGTGGCTACACCTTC. Its translation is CAWNRDSGYTF.